This entry concerns a single T cell receptor (beta chain). The assay was immunoSEQ multiplex PCR, and TCRdb's table has in-frame clones only and misses some. Here the sample spans 200,000 to 250,000 clones, around 90% being singletons. The CDR3 is 16 amino acids. Germline V lookup: CDR1 MNHEY, CDR2 SVGAGI. Trimming removed 0 bases from V and 4 bases from J; junction bases left unmatched: 3. This sample is drawn from a study of blood T cell repertoires in COVID-19. This chain joins TRBV6-5 and TRBJ1-6, with 7 bases fitting TRBD1. The source material was PBMCs or T cells enriched from blood (not recorded which). The sequence was obtained from a man between 18 and 35 years old with acute COVID-19. CDR3 in amino acids: CASSYSRDRYNSPLHF. For the CDR3, the DNA is TGTGCCAGCAGTTACTCGCGGGACAGATATAATTCACCCCTCCACTTT.